This TCR beta chain comes out of a study of cytomegalovirus exposure and HLA in healthy donors. Amplification used 60 Vbeta primers and 13 Jbeta primers. The protocol was immunoSEQ multiplex PCR, while the TCRdb copy is restricted to in-frame clones and leaves out a portion. The table shows tens of thousands of clones, with roughly 79% occurring only once. This clone has a single count. V lost 2 bases, J lost 2 bases, and 7 bases lay in between. Germline CDR1 SGDLS, CDR2 YYNGEE. The CDR3 contains 13 residues. The chain carries TRBV9 and TRBJ1-2, with D hard to call. The sequence was obtained from a woman in her thirties or forties in good health and CMV-seropositive. Sequenced input: PBMCs. This chain's CDR3 is CASSVDFNYGYTF. The DNA of the CDR3 is TGTGCCAGCAGCGTGGACTTCAACTATGGCTACACCTTC.